The 32 T cell receptor beta chains in this list originate from one sample, sequenced in a study of tumor-infiltrating lymphocytes in primary liver carcinoma. With a constant-region primer, TCR beta cDNA was made from 400 to 550 ng of total RNA. Three nested multiplex PCR rounds, a slightly modified ARM-PCR method, built the TCR beta libraries. TRBV1-TRBV30 forward primers paired with a C-beta reverse primer were used in the first two PCR rounds, which ran around 10 cycles each. TCRdb itself ran the multiplex PCR reads through MiXCR, one entry per CDR3 protein. The sample holds approximately 100,000 distinct CDR3 sequences, about 70% seen once. For each extraction, RNA and DNA were obtained together from approximately 20-30 mg of unsorted bulk tissue. The specimen sequenced was liver tumor tissue from sampling region 2. Subset given: tumor region T2, inferior pole. These receptors were obtained from a woman aged 55-70 years with primary liver carcinoma and hepatitis B virus infection.

There are many counts of this clonotype. This sequence joins TRBV12-3 or TRBV12-4 and TRBJ1-5; D may be TRBD1 (5 bases). This CDR3 region has 14 residues. V lost 4 bases and J lost 4, with 11 bases in between. The CDR3: CASSWGRANQPQHF. CDR3 nucleotides: TGTGCCAGCAGTTGGGGACGGGCTAATCAGCCCCAGCATTTT.

This clonotype was detected ten times or more. The gene calls are TRBV29-1 and TRBJ1-2, with D possibly matching TRBD1 (5 bases). Germline-derived CDR1 and CDR2 are SQVTM and ANQGSEA. CDR3 length equals 15 residues. V dropped 0 bases and J dropped 3 bases, with 14 bases sitting between them. CDR3 nucleotides: TGCAGCGTTGAAGATCCGGGGGGACTAGACTATGGCTACACCTTC. Its protein is CSVEDPGGLDYGYTF.

A remark on this clonotype: This may arise from a read error, as a much more abundant clone is one base away. This chain links TRBV28 with TRBJ2-2, with D tentatively TRBD2 (5 bases). Per germline, CDR1 MDHEN and CDR2 SYDVKM. CDR3 length equals 13 residues. This CDR3 is CPSTLTGSGELFF. In DNA, the CDR3 is TGTCCCAGCACCCTAACGGGGTCCGGGGAGCTGTTTTTT.

The V call is TRBV11-3, the J call TRBJ2-1; D possibly corresponds to TRBD1 (6 bases). The V gene lost 5 bases and the J gene lost 11 bases, with 28 bases spanning the gap. Germline lookup yields CDR1 SGHNT and CDR2 YENEEA. CDR3 size: 17 residues. Here the CDR3 DNA reads TGTGCCAGCAGCCTAGGGGGTGGGTCGGCCAGATACGATAAGCAGTTCTTC. Amino acids: CASSLGGGSARYDKQFF.

This clonotype has at least ten counts. This chain links TRBV29-1 with TRBJ2-1; 14 nucleotides line up with TRBD2. The germline gives CDR1 SQVTM, CDR2 ANQGSEA. V shed 8 bases, J shed 6 bases, and the junction held 6 bases outside the gene matches. There are 14 residues in the CDR3. The CDR3 region has the DNA TGCAGCTTTTGTGGGACTAGCGGGGGCAATGAGCAGTTCTTC. Amino acid sequence: CSFCGTSGGNEQFF.

The chain recombines TRBV11-2 with TRBJ1-4; D is ambiguous. Trimming took 4 bases from V and 14 from J, leaving 17 bases between them. The CDR3 consists of 13 residues. Per germline, CDR1 SGHAT and CDR2 FQNNGV. The CDR3 nucleotides read TGTGCCAGCAGCTCGAGAGGGCCAGGTTCGCTGTTTTTT. It codes for CASSSRGPGSLFF. The variable domain in full, completed from reference TRBV11-2 and TRBJ1-4, reads EAGVAQSPRYKIIEKRQSVAFWCNPISGHATLYWYQQILGQGPKLLIQFQNNGVVDDSQLPKDRFSAERLKGVDSTLKIQPAKLEDSAVYLCASSSRGPGSLFFGSGTQLSVL.

As for this clonotype: Possible read error: a much larger clone is one base away. CDR3 in amino acids: CASSSETYEKLFF. The CDR3 DNA is TGCGCCAGCAGCAGCGAGACATATGAAAAACTGTTTTTT. This chain links TRBV5-1 with TRBJ1-4; D unresolved. This CDR3 contains 13 residues. Germline-derived CDR1 and CDR2 are SGHRS and YFSETQ. The V and J ends lost 4 bases and 6 bases respectively, with 10 bases between them.

This clonotype appeared a few times. The genes are TRBV5-1 and TRBJ2-7; D remains ambiguous. Trimming cost V 3 bases and J 4 bases, with 11 bases left between them. There are 13 residues in the CDR3. Per germline, CDR1 SGHRS and CDR2 YFSETQ. DNA of the CDR3: TGCGCCAGCAGCTACGACCCCAATTACGAGCAGTACTTC. It translates to CASSYDPNYEQYF.

This clonotype has a count of ten or more. The chain is built from TRBV28 and TRBJ1-6, with D perhaps matching TRBD1 (6 bases). This CDR3 has 15 residues. With 8 bases removed from V and 5 bases from J, the gap between germline ends came to 16 bases. Germline CDR1 reads MDHEN; CDR2 reads SYDVKM. CDR3 sequence: CASSYLQGNNSPLHF. Written as DNA, the CDR3 is TGTGCCAGCTCCTACCTACAGGGAAATAATTCACCCCTCCACTTT.

As to this clonotype: The conserved phenylalanine or tryptophan is not found at the CDR3 terminus, so this likely reflects a read error. The chain combines TRBV6-2 or TRBV6-3 with TRBJ2-3; D ambiguous. The V gene's germline CDR1 is MNHEY and CDR2 SVGEGT. CDR3 size: 14 residues. V lost 4 bases and J lost 5, with 13 bases in between. CDR3 sequence: CASSSPRLIDTQYL. The DNA of the CDR3 is TGTGCCAGCAGTTCCCCGAGGCTCATAGATACGCAGTATCTT.

As regards this clonotype: Mismatch with germline at one junction end may stem from a read error. The chain uses TRBV13 and TRBJ1-1; unclear D gene. The CDR3 runs 14 residues. In germline, CDR1 is PRHDT, CDR2 FYEKMQ (reference sequence). In DNA form, the CDR3 reads TGTGCCAGCAGCTTAGGCCGGGTGAACATTGAAGCTTTCTTT. It is translated as CASSLGRVNIEAFF.

This clonotype was detected many times. The chain couples TRBV6-1 to TRBJ2-3, with D uncertain. Germline V gives CDR1 MNHNS, CDR2 SASEGT. V was cut by 10 bases and J by 0 bases, with 14 bases left in between. This CDR3 has 14 residues. CDR3 in DNA: TGTGCCACCCTCCACCGGACCAGCACAGATACGCAGTATTTT. It encodes CATLHRTSTDTQYF.

As to this clonotype: A junction boundary mismatches the germline segment, possibly from a read error. The V and J genes are TRBV10-3 and TRBJ2-7; D is possibly TRBD1 (6 bases). This CDR3 is 15 amino acids long. Germline CDR1 reads ENHRY; CDR2 reads SYGVKD. CDR3 sequence (DNA): TGTGCAATCAGTGAAGTTGCTGGGGGCCGCTACGAGCCGTACTTC. Translating it yields CAISEVAGGRYEPYF.

A word on this clonotype: This may be a read error, as it is one base from a much larger clone. V usage is TRBV5-5 and J usage is TRBJ2-1, with 7 bases fitting TRBD2. CDR1 is SGHKS and CDR2 is YYEKEE in the germline V gene (reference sequence). V gave up 0 bases and J gave up 6 bases; unmatched junction bases: 6. The CDR3 runs 15 residues. This chain's CDR3 is CASSLEREARNEQFF. The CDR3 DNA reads as TGTGCCAGCAGCTTGGAACGGGAGGCTCGCAATGAGCAGTTCTTC.

Points on this clonotype: A much larger clonotype is one base distant, so this may be a read error. The chain has TRBV30 and TRBJ2-6, with a weak D call TRBD1 (5 bases). Germline values: CDR1 GTSNPN, CDR2 SVGIG (reference sequence). The CDR3 totals 14 residues. Written as DNA, the CDR3 is TGTGCCCGGAATCAGGGATCTGAGGCCAACGTCCTGACTTTC. As protein: CARNQGSEANVLTF.

The chain joins TRBV20-1 to TRBJ2-5; 12 bases are shared with TRBD2. With 5 bases clipped from V and 2 bases from J, the junction kept 6 bases outside the gene matches. Germline V gene data show CDR1 as DFQATT and CDR2 as SNEGSKA (reference sequence). CDR3 size: 15 residues. The CDR3: CSAALGLAGQETQYF. The CDR3 bases are TGCAGTGCTGCCCTTGGACTAGCGGGACAAGAGACCCAGTACTTC.

This clonotype was counted once. At one of its ends the junction is not consistent with the germline gene, which may arise from a read error. The chain has TRBV4-1 and TRBJ2-7; D is ambiguous. The length of the CDR3 is 16 residues. CDR1 is MGHRA and CDR2 is YSYEKL in the germline V gene. In nucleotides, the CDR3 is TGCGCCAGCAACCAAGACGTGTACGGAGATACCTACGAGCAGTACTTC. This gives the protein CASNQDVYGDTYEQYF.

This clonotype appeared many times. CDR3 loop: CASSQGAQPQHF. The DNA for the CDR3 is TGTGCCAGCAGTCAGGGGGCTCAGCCCCAGCATTTT. This sequence joins TRBV2 and TRBJ1-5, with 8 bases aligning to TRBD1. The CDR3 is 12 residues long. V shed 5 bases and J 6 bases; nucleotides not matched to a gene: 0. Per the germline V gene, CDR1 is SNHLY and CDR2 is FYNNEI.

For this clonotype: One end of the junction is discordant with germline, which a read error may explain. The chain combines TRBV5-1 with TRBJ2-3; 9 bases map to TRBD2. The CDR3 has 14 residues. Germline CDR1 and CDR2: SGHRS and YFSETQ. The CDR3 bases are TGCGCCTGCAGTCACAGCGGGAGGTCCTATACGCAGTATTTT. Encoded protein: CACSHSGRSYTQYF. The full variable domain, its missing parts supplied by reference TRBV5-1 and TRBJ2-3, is KAGVTQTPRYLIKTRGQQVTLSCSPISGHRSVSWYQQTPGQGLQFLFEYFSETQRNKGNFPGRFSGRQFSNSRSEMNVSTLELGDSALYLCACSHSGRSYTQYFGPGTRLTVL.

As to this clonotype: At one boundary the junction diverges from the germline segment, which might be a read error. The chain is built from TRBV29-1 and TRBJ2-3, with D uncertain. The CDR3 consists of 16 residues. The V gene's germline CDR1 is SQVTM and CDR2 ANQGSEA. In DNA, the CDR3 is TGCAGCGTTGAAGATTTTCGGCCCCCTGGCACAGATACGCGGTATTTT. The encoded protein is CSVEDFRPPGTDTRYF.

Of note for this clonotype: An end of the junction differs from the germline gene, which may be a read error. CDR3 residues: CAIRRRGTNEELFF. CDR3 nucleotide sequence: TGTGCCATCAGGCGGAGAGGAACTAATGAAGAACTGTTTTTT. The V call is TRBV10-3, the J call TRBJ1-4; unclear D gene. This CDR3 comprises 14 residues. CDR1 is ENHRY and CDR2 is SYGVKD in the germline V gene.

A remark on this clonotype: Possible read error: a much larger clone is one base away. This chain links TRBV5-1 with TRBJ2-7, with no clear D. The CDR3 contains 12 residues. Germline V CDR1 and CDR2: SGHRS, YFSETQ. Here the CDR3 DNA reads TGCGCCAGTACCGAGGTCCCCTACGAGCATTACTTC. Encoded protein: CASTEVPYEHYF. Combining the CDR3 with reference TRBV5-1 and TRBJ2-7 gives the whole variable domain KAGVTQTPRYLIKTRGQQVTLSCSPISGHRSVSWYQQTPGQGLQFLFEYFSETQRNKGNFPGRFSGRQFSNSRSEMNVSTLELGDSALYLCASTEVPYEHYFGPGTRLTVT.

The count of this clonotype is one. One end of the junction is discordant with germline, which a read error may explain. This sequence joins TRBV6-5 and TRBJ1-2, with D hard to call. This CDR3 is 13 amino acids long. CDR1 MNHEY and CDR2 SVGAGI come from the germline V gene. CDR3 coding DNA: TGTGCCAGCAGTTACTGGGGATCCTATGGCCACACCTTC. This encodes CASSYWGSYGHTF.

A remark on this clonotype: Possible read error: a much larger clone is one base away. The chain is built from TRBV5-4 and TRBJ2-1, with 8 bases lining up with TRBD2. Germline CDR1 is SGHNT and CDR2 is YYREEE (reference sequence). CDR3 size: 16 residues. The CDR3 loop is CVSSLAGTRGTFEQFF. The DNA of the CDR3 is TGTGTCAGCAGCTTGGCTGGGACTAGGGGGACGTTTGAGCAGTTCTTC.

Note on this clonotype: A much larger clonotype is one base distant, so this may be a read error. For the CDR3, the DNA is TGCTCCAGCAGTTTCGGACTAGCGGGTTGGTACAATGAGCAGTTCTTC. This sequence encodes CSSSFGLAGWYNEQFF. The chain employs TRBV5-1 and TRBJ2-1, with TRBD2 identical over 11 bases. CDR3 length equals 16 residues. Germline V gene sequence: CDR1 SGHRS, CDR2 YFSETQ.

This clonotype was counted once. With a much larger clone just one base away, this may be a read error. The chain carries TRBV5-1 and TRBJ2-1, with D tentatively TRBD2 (5 bases). Germline V gene lookup returns CDR1 SGHRS and CDR2 YFSETQ. The V end was cut by 4 bases, the J end by 4 bases, with 18 bases between. This CDR3 is 16 amino acids long. CDR3 DNA: TGCGCCAGCAGCCCTAGCCCCGGGGAAACATACAATGAGCAGTTCTTC. Translating gives CASSPSPGETYNEQFF.

There are many counts of this clonotype. The chain couples TRBV10-3 to TRBJ2-7; 9 bases are a match to TRBD2. With V trimmed by 5 bases and J by 4 bases, 3 bases remained unmatched. This CDR3 region has 13 residues. Germline V gene lookup returns CDR1 ENHRY and CDR2 SYGVKD. The CDR3 bases are TGTGCCATCAGTTCGCGGGAGGGTTACGAGCAGTACTTC. Amino acid sequence: CAISSREGYEQYF.

The sample holds one count of this clonotype. The conserved closing phenylalanine or tryptophan is absent in this CDR3, likely reflecting a read error. J is TRBJ1-1 and V is TRBV11-2; 7 bases are a match to TRBD1. This CDR3 is 15 amino acids long. Germline loops: CDR1 SGHAT, CDR2 FQNNGV. CDR3 region: CASSLLVLQGTVAFY. The CDR3 coding sequence is TGTGCCAGCAGCTTACTGGTCTTACAGGGGACTGTAGCTTTCTAT.

Remarks on this clonotype: A read error is possible here, since a much larger clone lies one base away. This chain joins TRBV5-6 and TRBJ1-5; D is unresolved. Germline CDR1 is SGHDT and CDR2 is YYEEEE. V was shortened by 1 base and J by 1 base, with 18 bases between the two germline ends. The CDR3 runs 18 residues. CDR3 DNA sequence: TGTGCCAGCAGCTTGTTCTTGGCCCAGGAGAGGAGCAATCAGCCCCAGCATTTT. Translated: CASSLFLAQERSNQPQHF. The full variable domain, completed using reference TRBV5-6 and TRBJ1-5, is DAGVTQSPTHLIKTRGQQVTLRCSPKSGHDTVSWYQQALGQGPQFIFQYYEEEERQRGNFPDRFSGHQFPNYSSELNVNALLLGDSALYLCASSLFLAQERSNQPQHFGDGTRLSIL.

In regard to this clonotype: Germline and junction disagree at one end, which may indicate a read error. CDR3 region: CASSYKGSNQPQHF. The CDR3 coding sequence is TGTGCCAGCAGCTATAAAGGTAGCAATCAACCCCAGCATTTT. The chain recombines TRBV12-3 or TRBV12-4 with TRBJ1-5, with D unresolved. The CDR3 runs to 14 residues.

V is TRBV5-6 and J is TRBJ2-1; D is perhaps TRBD1 (5 bases). This CDR3 has 15 amino acids. The V gene lost 9 bases and the J gene lost 8 bases, with 24 bases spanning the gap. CDR1 is SGHDT and CDR2 is YYEEEE in the germline V gene. The chain's CDR3 is CANGLGLHRGDEQFF. Here the CDR3 DNA reads TGTGCCAACGGCTTGGGGCTACACCGTGGGGATGAGCAGTTCTTC.

In its sample, this clonotype was seen once. At one of its ends the junction is not consistent with the germline gene, which may arise from a read error. The chain couples TRBV4-1 to TRBJ1-3; TRBD1 is a possible D gene (6 bases). Per the germline V gene, CDR1 is MGHRA and CDR2 is YSYEKL. CDR3 length: 17 residues. CDR3 loop: CTSSQVPRGGQGNTIYF. The CDR3 DNA reads TGTACCAGCAGCCAAGTCCCTCGGGGGGGGCAGGGAAACACCATATATTTT.